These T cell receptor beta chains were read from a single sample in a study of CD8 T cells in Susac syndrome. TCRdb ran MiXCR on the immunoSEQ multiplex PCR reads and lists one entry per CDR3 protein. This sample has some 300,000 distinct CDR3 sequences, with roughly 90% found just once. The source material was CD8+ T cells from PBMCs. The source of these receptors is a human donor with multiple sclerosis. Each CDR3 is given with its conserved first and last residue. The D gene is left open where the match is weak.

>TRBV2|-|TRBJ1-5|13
CASGNRDNQPQHF
TGTGCCAGCGGAAACAGGGACAATCAGCCCCAGCATTTT
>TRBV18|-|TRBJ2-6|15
CASSPPRSGANVLTF
TGTGCCAGCTCACCGCCTCGCTCTGGGGCCAACGTCCTGACTTTC
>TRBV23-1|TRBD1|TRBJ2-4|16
CASSLTGVPAKNIQYF
TGCGCCAGCAGTCTAACAGGGGTCCCAGCCAAAAACATTCAGTACTTC
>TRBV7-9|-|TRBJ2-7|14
CASRSGTAIYEQYF
TGTGCCAGCAGAAGCGGGACAGCAATCTACGAGCAGTACTTC
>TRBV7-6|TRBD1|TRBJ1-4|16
CASSRMVEGAIEKLFF
TGTGCCAGCAGCCGAATGGTGGAGGGGGCAATTGAAAAACTGTTTTTT
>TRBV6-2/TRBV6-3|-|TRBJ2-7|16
CASSPRIHFGGYEQYF
TGTGCCAGCAGCCCACGGATTCACTTTGGGGGATACGAGCAGTACTTC
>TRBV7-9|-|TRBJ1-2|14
CASSPSGQTLGYTF
TGTGCCAGCAGCCCCTCAGGACAGACCCTAGGCTACACCTTC
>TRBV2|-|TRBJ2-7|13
CASRDTLSNEQYF
TGTGCCAGCAGGGACACTTTAAGCAACGAGCAGTACTTC
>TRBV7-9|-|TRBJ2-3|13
CATLTGSTDTQYF
TGTGCCACGCTTACAGGATCCACAGATACGCAGTATTTT
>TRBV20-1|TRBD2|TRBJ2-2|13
CSAPGGDTGELFF
TGCAGTGCCCCGGGGGGGGACACCGGGGAGCTGTTTTTT
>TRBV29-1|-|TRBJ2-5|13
CSVEQGRLETQYF
TGCAGCGTTGAACAGGGCCGCCTCGAGACCCAGTACTTC
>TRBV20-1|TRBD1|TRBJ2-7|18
CSAPVPGQVTRTAHEQYF
TGCAGTGCACCCGTCCCGGGACAGGTTACCAGGACCGCGCACGAGCAGTACTTC
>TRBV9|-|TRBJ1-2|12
CASSLEGSGYTF
TGTGCCAGCAGCTTAGAGGGAAGTGGCTACACCTTC
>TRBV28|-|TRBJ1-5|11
CASSSSQPQHF
TGTGCCAGCAGCTCCAGTCAGCCCCAGCATTTT
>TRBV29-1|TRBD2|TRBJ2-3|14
CSVTGTTVTDTQYF
TGCAGCGTTACCGGGACTACCGTCACAGATACGCAGTATTTT
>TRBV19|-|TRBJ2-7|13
CASSIGNQGEQYF
TGTGCCAGTAGTATAGGCAACCAGGGGGAGCAGTACTTC